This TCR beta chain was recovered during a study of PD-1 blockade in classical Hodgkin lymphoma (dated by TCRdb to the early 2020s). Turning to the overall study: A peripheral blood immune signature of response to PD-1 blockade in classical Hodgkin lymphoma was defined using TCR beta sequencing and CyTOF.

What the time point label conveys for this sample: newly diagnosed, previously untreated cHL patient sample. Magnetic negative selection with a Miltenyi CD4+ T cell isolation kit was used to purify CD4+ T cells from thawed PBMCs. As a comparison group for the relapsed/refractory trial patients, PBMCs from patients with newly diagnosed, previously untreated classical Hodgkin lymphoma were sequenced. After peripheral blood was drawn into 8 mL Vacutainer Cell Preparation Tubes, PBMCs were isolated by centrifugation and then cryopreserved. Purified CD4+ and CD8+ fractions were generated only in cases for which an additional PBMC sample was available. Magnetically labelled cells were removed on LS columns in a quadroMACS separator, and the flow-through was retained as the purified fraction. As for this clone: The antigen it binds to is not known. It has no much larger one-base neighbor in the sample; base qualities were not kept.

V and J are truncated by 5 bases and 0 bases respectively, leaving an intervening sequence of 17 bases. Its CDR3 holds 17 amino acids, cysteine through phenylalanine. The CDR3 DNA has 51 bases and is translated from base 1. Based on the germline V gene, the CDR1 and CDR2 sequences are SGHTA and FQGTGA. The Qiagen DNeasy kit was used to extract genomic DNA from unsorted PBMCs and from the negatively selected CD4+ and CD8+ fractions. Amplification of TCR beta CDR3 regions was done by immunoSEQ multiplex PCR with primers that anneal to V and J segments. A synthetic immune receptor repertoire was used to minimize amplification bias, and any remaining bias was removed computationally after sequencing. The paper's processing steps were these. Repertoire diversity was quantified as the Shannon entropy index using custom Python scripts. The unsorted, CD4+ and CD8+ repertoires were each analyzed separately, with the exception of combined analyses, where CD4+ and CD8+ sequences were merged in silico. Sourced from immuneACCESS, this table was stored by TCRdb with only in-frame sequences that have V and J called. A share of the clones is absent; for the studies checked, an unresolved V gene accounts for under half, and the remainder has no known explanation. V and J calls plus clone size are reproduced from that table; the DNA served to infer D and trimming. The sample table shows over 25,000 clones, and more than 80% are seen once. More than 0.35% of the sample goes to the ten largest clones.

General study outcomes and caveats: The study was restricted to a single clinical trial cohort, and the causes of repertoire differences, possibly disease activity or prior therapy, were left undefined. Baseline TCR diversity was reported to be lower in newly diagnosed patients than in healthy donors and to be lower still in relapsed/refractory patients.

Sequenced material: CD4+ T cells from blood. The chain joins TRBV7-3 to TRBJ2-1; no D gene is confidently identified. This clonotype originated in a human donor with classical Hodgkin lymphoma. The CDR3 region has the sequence CASSPEVARNSYNEQFF. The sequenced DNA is TGTGCCAGCAGCCCCGAGGTCGCGAGGAACTCCTACAATGAGCAGTTCTTC.